The 30 T cell receptor beta chains below all came from one sample that was sequenced in a study of blood T cell repertoires in COVID-19. Clones were sequenced by immunoSEQ multiplex PCR, and TCRdb holds only the in-frame ones, with some missing. This sample has about 160,000 clones, with 88% found just once. The specimen sequenced was PBMCs or T cells enriched from blood (not recorded which). The source of these receptors is a woman aged 50 to 65 who had recovered from COVID-19.

The rearrangement uses TRBV11-2 and TRBJ2-5; possibly TRBD2 for D (6 bases). This CDR3 has 13 residues. The V end was cut by 6 bases, the J end by 4 bases, with 12 bases between. Germline values: CDR1 SGHAT, CDR2 FQNNGV. CDR3 DNA: TGTGCCAGCAGACCAGGAGGGAGAGAGACCCAGTACTTC. Its translation: CASRPGGRETQYF.

The chain uses TRBV11-1 and TRBJ1-1; the D gene is possibly TRBD1 (5 bases). The CDR3 extends over 16 amino acids. Trimming left V 3 bases short and J 1 base short, with 15 bases between. CDR1 and CDR2 (germline): SGHAT, FQDESV (reference sequence). The CDR3 DNA follows: TGTGCCAGCAGCTTGTTTTCCGGGACTTCGAACACTGAAGCTTTCTTT. It encodes CASSLFSGTSNTEAFF.

The V and J genes are TRBV7-9 and TRBJ1-4, with 8 bases matching TRBD1. This CDR3 has 13 residues. Germline assignment: CDR1 SEHNR and CDR2 FQNEAQ (reference sequence). After removal of 5 bases from V and 8 bases from J, the junction contained 4 bases not matched to a gene. The CDR3 here is CASSRNRGEKLFF. Here the CDR3 DNA reads TGTGCCAGCAGCCGAAACAGGGGGGAAAAACTGTTTTTT.

This chain joins TRBV7-3 and TRBJ2-5; TRBD2 matches at 8 bases. The CDR3 covers 15 residues. Trimming removed 2 bases from V and 5 bases from J; junction bases left unmatched: 7. The germline V gene has CDR1 SGHTA and CDR2 FQGTGA. The CDR3 sequence: CASSLRGTRRETQYF. The DNA for the CDR3 is TGTGCCAGCAGCTTACGGGGGACTAGAAGGGAGACCCAGTACTTC.

The chain has TRBV5-1 and TRBJ2-3, with TRBD2 matching over 11 bases. V shed 3 bases and J 4 bases; nucleotides not matched to a gene: 4. The V gene's germline CDR1 is SGHRS and CDR2 YFSETQ. The CDR3 length is 15 residues. CDR3 DNA sequence: TGCGCCAGCAGCTCGGCTAGCGGGGGGCCAGATACGCAGTATTTT. It encodes CASSSASGGPDTQYF.

The CDR3, as DNA: TGTGCCAGCAGCCATTGGACAGGGAACTCCTACGAGCAGTACTTC. It is translated as CASSHWTGNSYEQYF. The chain joins TRBV3-1 (or the pseudogene TRBV3-2) to TRBJ2-7; 8 bases line up with TRBD1. The CDR3 has 15 residues. V lost 3 bases, J lost 0 bases, and 4 bases stayed unmatched. The germline V gene encodes CDR1 LGHDT and CDR2 YNNKEL (reference sequence).

J is TRBJ1-1 and V is TRBV5-4; 8 nucleotides agree with TRBD1. The length of the CDR3 is 14 residues. Trimming cost V 3 bases and J 4 bases; bases outside gene matches: 5. CDR1 is SGHNT and CDR2 is YYREEE in the germline V gene (reference sequence). CDR3 in amino acids: CASSSTGGSTEAFF. DNA for the CDR3: TGTGCCAGCAGCTCAACAGGGGGGAGCACTGAAGCTTTCTTT.

The chain links TRBV18 to TRBJ1-2; 8 positions agree with TRBD1. This CDR3 contains 17 residues. Trimming removed 4 bases from V and 5 bases from J; junction bases left unmatched: 15. The germline V gene has CDR1 KGHSH and CDR2 LQKENI. CDR3 bases: TGTGCCAGCTCACACTCCTCCTCAGGGGGCGTTCGTTATGGCTACACCTTC. This encodes CASSHSSSGGVRYGYTF. Complete variable domain (other parts from reference TRBV18 and TRBJ1-2): NAGVMQNPRHLVRRRGQEARLRCSPMKGHSHVYWYRQLPEEGLKFMVYLQKENIIDESGMPKERFSAEFPKEGPSILRIQQVVRGDSAAYFCASSHSSSGGVRYGYTFGSGTRLTVV.

The chain carries TRBV4-2 and TRBJ1-1; no firm D call. Germline V lookup: CDR1 LGHNA, CDR2 YNFKEQ. This CDR3 spans 18 amino acids. V lost 2 bases and J lost 4, with 23 bases in between. CDR3 DNA sequence: TGTGCCAGCAGCCAAATCAATCAATTCTCGGGAATAGGCACTGAAGCTTTCTTT. Protein sequence: CASSQINQFSGIGTEAFF.

The chain employs TRBV12-3 or TRBV12-4 and TRBJ2-7; 7 nucleotides match TRBD1. CDR3 size: 13 residues. J lost 3 bases, V lost 9 bases, and 8 bases had no gene match. CDR3 nucleotide sequence: TGTGCCAGTAGCGCAGGGGGTGTCTACGAGCAGTACTTC. Protein product: CASSAGGVYEQYF.

J is TRBJ2-1 and V is TRBV6-5, with 10 bases matching TRBD1. Losses at the gene ends were 6 bases for V and 1 base for J; bases not matched to a gene: 3. The CDR3 has 15 amino acids. Germline CDR1 is MNHEY and CDR2 is SVGAGI. Written as DNA, the CDR3 is TGTGCCAGCAGCAAGGACAGGGGGTCCTACAATGAGCAGTTCTTC. Its translation: CASSKDRGSYNEQFF.

V is TRBV7-2 and J is TRBJ2-1, with 9 bases that match TRBD2. There are 15 residues in the CDR3. Germline V gene sequence: CDR1 SGHTA, CDR2 FQGNSA. V gave up 5 bases and J gave up 8 bases; unmatched junction bases: 10. CDR3 loop: CASSSLGGGDDEQFF. The DNA for the CDR3 is TGTGCCAGCAGCAGCCTGGGCGGGGGGGACGATGAGCAGTTCTTC.

This chain connects TRBV5-4 to TRBJ1-2; tentatively, D is TRBD1 (6 bases). CDR1 SGHNT and CDR2 YYREEE come from the germline V gene (reference sequence). V lost 2 bases and J lost 6, with 17 bases in between. The CDR3 runs 15 residues. CDR3 region: CASSLNQGQNNGYTF. The CDR3 coding sequence is TGTGCCAGCAGCTTAAACCAAGGACAGAATAATGGCTACACCTTC. Full variable domain (remainder filled in from reference TRBV5-4 and TRBJ1-2): ETGVTQSPTHLIKTRGQQVTLRCSSQSGHNTVSWYQQALGQGPQFIFQYYREEENGRGNFPPRFSGLQFPNYSSELNVNALELDDSALYLCASSLNQGQNNGYTFGSGTRLTVV.

The chain recombines TRBV27 with TRBJ2-2; D gene ambiguous. This CDR3 has 11 residues. V shed 5 bases and J shed 7 bases, with 5 bases lying between them. The germline gives CDR1 MNHEY, CDR2 SMNVEV (reference sequence). CDR3 region: CASSENGELFF. DNA for the CDR3: TGTGCCAGCAGTGAGAACGGGGAGCTGTTTTTT.

CDR3 sequence: CASSQIPTSPGHEQYF. The CDR3 DNA follows: TGTGCCAGCAGCCAAATCCCGACTAGCCCGGGCCACGAGCAGTACTTC. This chain connects TRBV3-1 (or the pseudogene TRBV3-2) to TRBJ2-7; TRBD2 agrees at 7 bases. V was pared by 2 bases and J by 5 bases, with 12 bases of the junction left unmatched. CDR3 length: 16 residues. Germline values: CDR1 LGHDT, CDR2 YNNKEL (reference sequence).

The rearrangement links TRBV2 to TRBJ1-1; possible D gene TRBD1, 6 bases. V lost 7 bases to trimming and J lost 4 bases, with 10 bases between them. This CDR3 is built from 12 residues. The V gene's germline CDR1 is SNHLY and CDR2 FYNNEI. The CDR3 bases are TGTGCCAGCATTACCAGGGGCACTGAAGCTTTCTTT. This sequence encodes CASITRGTEAFF.

In DNA, the CDR3 is TGTGCCAGCTCACCCCTCGCGGGGGGCAATGAGCAGTTCTTC. Its translation is CASSPLAGGNEQFF. This rearrangement joins TRBV18 to TRBJ2-1, with 8 bases lining up with TRBD2. This CDR3 has 14 residues. The germline V gene has CDR1 KGHSH and CDR2 LQKENI. V trimming: 3 bases; J trimming: 6 bases; junction bases outside the gene matches: 4.

The J gene is TRBJ1-2, the V gene TRBV9; TRBD1 matches at 9 bases. Germline lookup yields CDR1 SGDLS and CDR2 YYNGEE. Unmatched junction bases numbered 11, after V lost 3 bases and J lost 5 bases. This CDR3 contains 16 residues. The CDR3: CASSAVGDRVGYGYTF. The CDR3 region has the DNA TGTGCCAGCAGCGCCGTGGGGGACAGGGTAGGATATGGCTACACCTTC.

The chain uses TRBV2 and TRBJ2-5; 9 nucleotides line up with TRBD2. V shed 8 bases and J 7 bases; nucleotides not matched to a gene: 17. Per the germline V gene, CDR1 is SNHLY and CDR2 is FYNNEI. The CDR3 length is 16 residues. The CDR3 loop is CASLELAGGPTGTQYF. CDR3 in DNA: TGTGCCAGCCTTGAACTGGCGGGGGGGCCGACCGGGACCCAGTACTTC.

The sample holds a few counts of this clone. CDR3 amino acids: CASSGAVTEAFF. The CDR3 nucleotides are TGTGCCAGCAGCGGGGCGGTCACTGAAGCTTTCTTT. This sequence joins TRBV7-6 and TRBJ1-1, with D possibly being TRBD1 (5 bases). The germline V gene encodes CDR1 SGHVS and CDR2 FNYEAQ. Trimming took off 5 bases at V and 4 bases at J, with 8 bases between the two ends. The CDR3 length is 12 residues.

The chain uses TRBV15 and TRBJ1-1; maybe TRBD1 (5 bases). Trimming stripped 5 bases from V and 2 bases from J, with 18 bases between. CDR1 is LNHNV, CDR2 YYDKDF, per germline (reference sequence). CDR3 length: 16 residues. CDR3 sequence reads: CATSPDPQGLNTEAFF. CDR3 coding DNA: TGTGCCACCAGCCCTGACCCCCAGGGCCTAAACACTGAAGCTTTCTTT.

J is TRBJ2-1 and V is TRBV27; 7 bases are a match to TRBD1. J was trimmed by 0 bases and V by 4 bases; bases with no gene match: 9. CDR3 size: 17 residues. CDR1 is MNHEY, CDR2 SMNVEV, per germline (reference sequence). CDR3 sequence reads: CASSSVTGLGSYNEQFF. The CDR3 DNA reads as TGTGCCAGCAGTTCCGTGACAGGGTTAGGCTCCTACAATGAGCAGTTCTTC.

This chain uses TRBV7-8 with TRBJ2-2, with 7 bases lining up with TRBD1. The length of the CDR3 is 15 residues. From germline, CDR1 is SGHVS and CDR2 FQNEAQ. J was trimmed by 0 bases and V by 6 bases; bases with no gene match: 4. The CDR3 bases are TGTGCCAGCAGGGGTCAGGGGGCGAACACCGGGGAGCTGTTTTTT. Translation gives CASRGQGANTGELFF.

V is TRBV4-3 and J is TRBJ2-1; 10 nucleotides align to TRBD2. The CDR3 covers 17 residues. The ends lost 1 base at V and 5 bases at J; junction bases unmatched: 8. Looked up from germline, CDR1 is LGHNA and CDR2 is YSLEER. CDR3 sequence reads: CASSQAVSGLADNEQFF. The CDR3 nucleotides read TGCGCCAGCAGCCAAGCTGTTTCTGGACTAGCGGACAATGAGCAGTTCTTC.

The V gene is TRBV6-5, the J gene TRBJ2-4; the D gene is possibly TRBD2 (7 bases). Germline V gene sequence: CDR1 MNHEY, CDR2 SVGAGI. The CDR3 consists of 15 residues. V was shortened by 6 bases and J by 0 bases, with 12 bases between the two germline ends. This CDR3 is CASSAGAIAKNIQYF. The DNA of the CDR3 is TGTGCCAGCAGCGCGGGGGCCATAGCCAAAAACATTCAGTACTTC.

The J gene is TRBJ1-5, the V gene TRBV5-6; maybe TRBD1 (6 bases). V was shortened by 2 bases and J by 2 bases, with 11 bases between the two germline ends. The CDR3 contains 15 residues. CDR1 is SGHDT and CDR2 is YYEEEE in the germline V gene. The CDR3 region has the DNA TGTGCCAGCAGCTTATTACAGGGCGGCAATCAGCCCCAGCATTTT. This translates into CASSLLQGGNQPQHF.

This clone was seen just once. The chain combines TRBV19 with TRBJ1-1; perhaps TRBD1 as D (5 bases). Per germline, CDR1 LNHDA and CDR2 SQIVND (reference sequence). The germline V and J ends were trimmed by 5 bases and 1 base, with 11 bases remaining between them. This CDR3 spans 14 amino acids. The CDR3 sequence: CASSWTLSNTEAFF. CDR3 sequence (DNA): TGTGCCAGTAGTTGGACACTATCGAACACTGAAGCTTTCTTT. Variable domain in full (rest from reference TRBV19 and TRBJ1-1): DGGITQSPKYLFRKEGQNVTLSCEQNLNHDAMYWYRQDPGQGLRLIYYSQIVNDFQKGDIAEGYSVSREKKESFPLTVTSAQKNPTAFYLCASSWTLSNTEAFFGQGTRLTVV.

J is TRBJ1-2 and V is TRBV5-6; unclear D gene. Trimming removed 1 base at V and 8 bases at J, with 15 bases between. Germline V gives CDR1 SGHDT, CDR2 YYEEEE. The CDR3 sequence is 14 residues long. For the CDR3, the DNA is TGTGCCAGCAGCTTGCGTATCCCAGCGAGGGGCTACACCTTC. This encodes CASSLRIPARGYTF.

The V and J genes are TRBV5-1 and TRBJ2-5; D gene uncertain. CDR3 length: 13 residues. CDR1 SGHRS and CDR2 YFSETQ come from the germline V gene. The germline V and J ends were trimmed by 2 bases and 2 bases, with 7 bases remaining between them. CDR3 region: CASSFRQQETQYF. In DNA, the CDR3 is TGCGCCAGCAGCTTTCGACAACAAGAGACCCAGTACTTC.

The rearrangement uses TRBV7-3 and TRBJ2-1; 11 bases are shared with TRBD2. From germline, CDR1 is SGHTA and CDR2 FQGTGA. V shed 5 bases, J shed 6 bases, and the junction held 3 bases outside the gene matches. This CDR3 is 14 amino acids long. CDR3 residues: CASSAGLAVNEQFF. The CDR3, as DNA: TGTGCCAGCAGCGCGGGACTAGCGGTCAATGAGCAGTTCTTC. The variable domain in full, completed from reference TRBV7-3 and TRBJ2-1, reads GAGVSQTPSNKVTEKGKYVELRCDPISGHTALYWYRQSLGQGPEFLIYFQGTGAADDSGLPNDRFFAVRPEGSVSTLKIQRTERGDSAVYLCASSAGLAVNEQFFGPGTRLTVL.